The clone carrying this T cell receptor beta chain came up a few times. As the sequencing template, cDNA was produced by extracting RNA and reverse transcribing it. Clones were read by immunoSEQ multiplex PCR, and TCRdb kept only the in-frame ones, dropping some. Among approximately 180,000 clones listed, roughly 53% were seen once. The CDR3 loop spans 16 amino acids. Per the germline V gene, CDR1 is SEHNR and CDR2 is FQNEAQ (reference sequence). V trimming: 7 bases; J trimming: 3 bases; junction bases outside the gene matches: 11. Treatment of the sample: oral pan-JAK inhibitor, 5-10 mg twice daily. Punch biopsies of lesional scalp, plus peripheral blood, were taken from alopecia areata patients. The data derive from a study of CD8+ T cells in alopecia areata.

The TCR was taken from a human donor with alopecia areata. The gene calls are TRBV7-9 and TRBJ2-7; 11 bases are a match to TRBD1. The material was CD8+ T cells sorted from blood, obtained at week 24, from a patient treated with tofacitinib. The CDR3 loop is CASTHSGGTGGYEQYF. Here the CDR3 DNA reads TGTGCCAGCACCCATTCCGGGGGGACAGGGGGCTACGAGCAGTACTTC.